This entry lists 3 T cell receptor beta chains sequenced from one sample in a study of metastatic and nonmetastatic thyroid tumors. Thyroid surgery had not been preceded by any treatment in any patient. TCRdb re-processed the PCR reads through MiXCR. The sample records approximately 24,000 clones, 15% being singletons. The sequenced material came from blood. All receptors come from a female donor with papillary thyroid cancer or a benign thyroid nodule (not recorded which). Some clones in this sample may be carry-over from other donors' samples.

This chain connects TRBV19 to TRBJ2-7; TRBD2 matches at 11 bases. The V and J ends lost 7 bases and 1 base, in that order; junction bases with no gene match: 15. The CDR3 runs to 18 residues. Per the germline V gene, CDR1 is LNHDA and CDR2 is SQIVND (reference sequence). CDR3 sequence reads: CASKVTSGSGSGSYEQYF. CDR3 in DNA: TGTGCCAGTAAGGTCACTAGCGGGAGTGGTAGCGGATCCTACGAGCAGTACTTC.

In this sample, this clone turned up many times. The genes are TRBV7-2 and TRBJ2-3; 8 bases agree with TRBD2. This CDR3 region has 15 residues. The trim removed 5 bases at V and 4 bases at J, leaving 8 bases unmatched. Germline V gene sequence: CDR1 SGHTA, CDR2 FQGNSA. The CDR3 nucleotides read TGTGCCAGCAGCGCCGCCGGACTAGCATCAGATACGCAGTATTTT. Protein: CASSAAGLASDTQYF.

This clone was counted at least ten times. This chain uses TRBV7-3 with TRBJ2-3; the D is unclear. The CDR3 runs 13 residues. The V end was cut by 5 bases, the J end by 2 bases, with 8 bases between. Germline CDR1 and CDR2: SGHTA and FQGTGA. The CDR3 region has the DNA TGTGCCAGCAGCCTCACCCCCACAGATACGCAGTATTTT. This sequence encodes CASSLTPTDTQYF.